This T cell receptor beta chain was captured in a study of T cells in Graves' hyperthyroidism and ophthalmopathy. At the level of the study: Before treatment of any kind, peripheral blood was taken at initial diagnosis. Study results and caveats: Blood held most thyroid clonotypes expanded above 0.001 frequency.

The study included ophthalmopathy patients with Clinical Activity Score at least 3, NOSPECS grade at least 4 and duration under 3 months. Uncontrolled infection, other autoimmune disease, pregnancy or lactation excluded patients. This CDR3 spans 13 amino acids. Between the trimmed V and J ends, which lost 1 base and 4 bases, there was a span of 6 bases. CDR1 is SGHRS and CDR2 is YFSETQ in the germline V gene. TCR beta CDR3 regions were amplified from RNA. HTBI primers were used for first-round RT-PCR of the TCR CDR3. TCRdb analysed the multiplex PCR reads with MiXCR anew, one entry per CDR3 protein. Of about half a million distinct CDR3 sequences in the sample, roughly a quarter were seen once. The sample holds many counts of this clonotype. The antigen is unknown.

This clonotype originated in a woman under 40 with Graves' ophthalmopathy. The V and J genes are TRBV5-1 and TRBJ1-3; D is unclear. The sample comprised blood. The CDR3 here is CASSLLGGNTIYF. The CDR3 DNA reads TGCGCCAGCAGCTTGCTGGGCGGAAACACCATATATTTT.